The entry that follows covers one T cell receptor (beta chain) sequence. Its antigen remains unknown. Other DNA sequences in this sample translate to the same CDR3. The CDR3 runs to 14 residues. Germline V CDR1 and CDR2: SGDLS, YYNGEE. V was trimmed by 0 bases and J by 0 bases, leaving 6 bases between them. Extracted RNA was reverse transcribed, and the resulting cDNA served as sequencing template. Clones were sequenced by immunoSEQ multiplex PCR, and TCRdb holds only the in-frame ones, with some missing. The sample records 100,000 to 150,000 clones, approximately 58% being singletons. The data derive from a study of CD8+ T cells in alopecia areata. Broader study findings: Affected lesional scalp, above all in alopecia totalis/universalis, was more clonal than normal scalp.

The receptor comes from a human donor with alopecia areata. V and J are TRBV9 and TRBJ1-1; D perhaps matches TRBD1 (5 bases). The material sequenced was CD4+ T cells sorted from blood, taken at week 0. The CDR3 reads CASSVGQLNTEAFF. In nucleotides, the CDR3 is TGTGCCAGCAGCGTAGGACAGCTGAACACTGAAGCTTTCTTT.